These 21 T cell receptor beta chains share one sample of origin, sequenced in a study of T cell repertoires in aging, cancer and after chemotherapy. TCR beta rearrangements were amplified from peripheral blood genomic DNA. Multiplex touch-down PCR with TRB-A/B primers amplified rearranged V-D-J TRB sequences. TCRdb passed the multiplex PCR reads through MiXCR, listing each CDR3 protein once. The table has 5,000 or so distinct CDR3 sequences, roughly 30% seen once. Sequencing input: blood. The receptors here all came from a human donor in good health.

Note on this clonotype: This may be a read error: a much more frequent sequence differs by one nucleotide. The rearrangement joins TRBV5-6 to TRBJ2-7; a possible D gene is TRBD1 (6 bases). In germline, CDR1 is SGHDT, CDR2 YYEEEE. The V end was cut by 0 bases, the J end by 2 bases, with 9 bases between. This CDR3 has 14 amino acids. In DNA form, the CDR3 reads TGTGCCAGCAGCTTGGACAGGGATACCTACGAGCAGTACTTC. It codes for CASSLDRDTYEQYF.

The chain has TRBV27 and TRBJ1-1; D perhaps matches TRBD1 (6 bases). Germline CDR1 MNHEY, CDR2 SMNVEV (reference sequence). CDR3 length: 14 amino acids. Trimming left V 6 bases short and J 4 bases short, with 15 bases between. CDR3 nucleotide sequence: TGTGCCAGCAGCCTCACACAGGGATTCACTGAAGCTTTCTTT. Amino acids: CASSLTQGFTEAFF.

Within the sample, this clonotype is large (0.1 to 1%). CDR3: CASTEARRPGANVLTF. The CDR3 DNA follows: TGTGCCAGTACCGAGGCCAGGCGGCCCGGGGCCAACGTCCTGACTTTC. The chain has TRBV19 and TRBJ2-6; no reliable D call. Trimming took off 7 bases at V and 4 bases at J, with 17 bases between the two ends. CDR1 and CDR2 (germline): LNHDA, SQIVND (reference sequence). The CDR3 runs 16 residues.

The chain uses TRBV5-6 and TRBJ2-4; 8 bases fit TRBD2. With V trimmed by 2 bases and J by 8 bases, 9 bases remained unmatched. CDR1 and CDR2 from the germline V gene are SGHDT and YYEEEE. This CDR3 region has 15 residues. The CDR3 sequence: CASSLQAGDRHIQYF. The CDR3 DNA reads as TGTGCCAGCAGCTTACAAGCGGGAGACCGCCACATTCAGTACTTC.

The genes are TRBV15 and TRBJ1-1; TRBD1 agrees at 8 bases. The junction had 16 bases not matched to a gene; V was cut back by 4 bases and J by 6 bases. Germline lookup yields CDR1 LNHNV and CDR2 YYDKDF (reference sequence). This CDR3 contains 17 residues. CDR3 residues: CATSTATGALIGSEAFF. CDR3 coding DNA: TGTGCCACCAGCACAGCGACAGGGGCCCTCATCGGGTCTGAAGCTTTCTTT. The full variable domain, rest sourced from reference TRBV15 and TRBJ1-1, is DAMVIQNPRYQVTQFGKPVTLSCSQTLNHNVMYWYQQKSSQAPKLLFHYYDKDFNNEADTPDNFQSRRPNTSFCFLDIRSPGLGDTAMYLCATSTATGALIGSEAFFGQGTRLTVV.

This clonotype was detected a few times. The V call is TRBV15, the J call TRBJ2-4, with D tentatively TRBD2 (5 bases). V was pared by 2 bases and J by 6 bases, with 11 bases between. This CDR3 spans 14 amino acids. Germline CDR1 reads LNHNV; CDR2 reads YYDKDF (reference sequence). The chain's CDR3 is CATSRRGYGNIQYF. For the CDR3, the DNA is TGTGCCACCAGCAGACGAGGGTACGGAAACATTCAGTACTTC.

By frequency in the sample, this clonotype is large (0.1 to 1%). This rearrangement joins TRBV29-1 to TRBJ1-5, with a weak D call TRBD1 (6 bases). This CDR3 contains 12 residues. V was pared by 7 bases and J by 11 bases, with 18 bases between. CDR1 and CDR2 (germline): SQVTM, ANQGSEA. The CDR3 DNA reads as TGCAGCGCCCGGGACATCTTCCAAGCCCAGCATTTT. Translation gives CSARDIFQAQHF.

This clonotype is medium-sized. The V and J genes are TRBV6-1 and TRBJ1-4, with unresolved D. The germline CDR1 and CDR2 sequences are MNHNS and SASEGT. V lost 7 bases to trimming and J lost 0 bases, with 12 bases between them. CDR3 length equals 15 residues. The CDR3 DNA follows: TGTGCCAGCACCAGGACGAGTGCAACTAATGAAAAACTGTTTTTT. Protein: CASTRTSATNEKLFF.

Within the sample, this clonotype is medium-sized (0.01 to 0.1%). CDR3 nucleotide sequence: TGTGCCACCAGCGGGGACAACTATAATGAAAAACTGTTTTTT. The encoded protein is CATSGDNYNEKLFF. The rearrangement uses TRBV15 and TRBJ1-4; possibly TRBD1 for D (6 bases). Between the trimmed V and J ends, which lost 5 bases and 4 bases, there was a span of 11 bases. CDR1 is LNHNV and CDR2 is YYDKDF in the germline V gene (reference sequence). The CDR3 extends over 14 amino acids.

This clonotype turned up a few times. This chain joins TRBV7-9 and TRBJ2-1, with TRBD1 matching over 8 bases. The CDR3 has 19 amino acids. J gave up 5 bases and V 0 bases, and 15 bases lay outside the gene matches. The germline gives CDR1 SEHNR, CDR2 FQNEAQ (reference sequence). CDR3 region: CASSLAVVARDRINNEQFF. CDR3 DNA sequence: TGTGCCAGCAGCTTAGCCGTAGTCGCCCGGGACAGGATAAACAATGAGCAGTTCTTC. Looking up the rest from reference TRBV7-9 and TRBJ2-1 gives the full variable domain: DTGVSQNPRHKITKRGQNVTFRCDPISEHNRLYWYRQTLGQGPEFLTYFQNEAQLEKSRLLSDRFSAERPKGSFSTLEIQRTEQGDSAMYLCASSLAVVARDRINNEQFFGPGTRLTVL.

CDR3 sequence (DNA): TGCGCCAGCAGCTTAGTCGGGGAGAGCTCCTACAATGAGCAGTTCTTC. Protein sequence: CASSLVGESSYNEQFF. The gene calls are TRBV5-1 and TRBJ2-1; tentatively, D is TRBD2 (5 bases). Germline lookup yields CDR1 SGHRS and CDR2 YFSETQ. The V end was cut by 2 bases, the J end by 0 bases, with 12 bases between. This CDR3 region has 16 residues. Full variable domain (missing parts from reference TRBV5-1 and TRBJ2-1): KAGVTQTPRYLIKTRGQQVTLSCSPISGHRSVSWYQQTPGQGLQFLFEYFSETQRNKGNFPGRFSGRQFSNSRSEMNVSTLELGDSALYLCASSLVGESSYNEQFFGPGTRLTVL.

The chain couples TRBV5-4 to TRBJ1-1; TRBD1 matches at 7 bases. The CDR3 contains 18 residues. Per germline, CDR1 SGHNT and CDR2 YYREEE (reference sequence). The junction had 19 bases not matched to a gene; V was cut back by 4 bases and J by 4 bases. In DNA form, the CDR3 reads TGTGCCAGCAGCCCGTCGTCAGGGGGGCGTATAAGGCGCACTGAAGCTTTCTTT. Residues: CASSPSSGGRIRRTEAFF.

For this clonotype: At one end the junction does not follow the germline gene, possibly because of a read error. The chain combines TRBV19 with TRBJ1-3, with a possible D match to TRBD1 (6 bases). Germline-derived CDR1 and CDR2 are LNHDA and SQIVND (reference sequence). The CDR3 runs 19 residues. The CDR3 sequence is CASSIEGHRFFYSGITIYF. CDR3 nucleotides: TGTGCCAGTAGTATAGAGGGACACAGATTTTTTTACTCTGGAATCACCATATATTTT.

This clonotype qualifies as medium-sized. The CDR3 loop is CATSRDRFSGNEQFF. Here the CDR3 DNA reads TGTGCCACCAGCAGAGATCGGTTCAGCGGCAATGAGCAGTTCTTC. The chain recombines TRBV15 with TRBJ2-1, with D perhaps TRBD2 (5 bases). Germline CDR1 LNHNV, CDR2 YYDKDF (reference sequence). With 0 bases removed from V and 6 bases from J, the gap between germline ends came to 12 bases. CDR3 length equals 15 residues.

This clonotype is medium-sized. The chain is built from TRBV5-5 and TRBJ2-7; weak D call: TRBD1 (6 bases). CDR1 is SGHKS, CDR2 YYEKEE, per germline (reference sequence). Deletions cut 4 bases from V and 2 bases from J, with 10 bases between. The CDR3 covers 13 residues. The CDR3 loop is CASSTGPPYEQYF. The CDR3, as DNA: TGTGCCAGCAGCACAGGGCCCCCCTACGAGCAGTACTTC.

About this clonotype: The conserved final phenylalanine or tryptophan is absent from the CDR3, which likely points to a read error. The chain has TRBV19 and TRBJ1-3, with TRBD1 matching over 10 bases. The germline V gene has CDR1 LNHDA and CDR2 SQIVND (reference sequence). With V trimmed by 4 bases and J by 2 bases, 2 bases remained unmatched. The CDR3 runs to 15 residues. CDR3 sequence: CASSTGTGAGNTIYS. In nucleotides, the CDR3 is TGTGCCAGTAGTACCGGGACAGGGGCTGGAAACACCATATATTCT.

Only a few counts were recorded for this clonotype. This chain connects TRBV6-2 or TRBV6-3 to TRBJ2-3, with 7 bases that match TRBD2. With 5 bases clipped from V and 0 bases from J, the junction kept 8 bases outside the gene matches. The germline gives CDR1 MNHEY, CDR2 SVGEGT. This CDR3 contains 16 residues. CDR3 bases: TGTGCCAGCAGTCCTCTAGCGGAGACTAGCACAGATACGCAGTATTTT. Its translation is CASSPLAETSTDTQYF.

V usage is TRBV2 and J usage is TRBJ1-2, with D maybe TRBD1 (5 bases). The CDR3 is 14 residues long. Germline loops: CDR1 SNHLY, CDR2 FYNNEI. V was pared by 6 bases and J by 4 bases, with 15 bases between. The chain's CDR3 is CASRGHRMGYGYTF. As DNA, the CDR3 is TGTGCCAGCAGAGGACACCGAATGGGCTATGGCTACACCTTC. Full variable domain (outside the CDR3, taken from reference TRBV2 and TRBJ1-2): EPEVTQTPSHQVTQMGQEVILRCVPISNHLYFYWYRQILGQKVEFLVSFYNNEISEKSEIFDDQFSVERPDGSNFTLKIRSTKLEDSAMYFCASRGHRMGYGYTFGSGTRLTVV.

This sequence joins TRBV5-6 and TRBJ1-2; TRBD1 matches 7 bases. This CDR3 comprises 13 residues. The germline CDR1 and CDR2 sequences are SGHDT and YYEEEE. The ends lost 7 bases at V and 5 bases at J; junction bases unmatched: 8. The CDR3 spells CASETGLGYGYTF. The CDR3 region has the DNA TGTGCCAGCGAGACAGGGCTGGGTTATGGCTACACCTTC.

Concerning this clonotype: A much larger clone is a single base away; this may be a read error. The V and J genes are TRBV5-6 and TRBJ2-3, with 7 bases lining up with TRBD1. CDR3 length: 16 residues. In germline, CDR1 is SGHDT, CDR2 YYEEEE. The CDR3 nucleotides are TGTGCCAGCAGCTCTGCACAGGGGAAGATTACAGATAAGCAGTATTTT. This encodes CASSSAQGKITDKQYF.

Remarks on this clonotype: A much more abundant neighbour one base away suggests this may be a read error. The V and J genes are TRBV5-6 and TRBJ2-2; either TRBD1 or TRBD2 may fit D (7 bases each). The CDR3 has 15 amino acids. Germline CDR1 reads SGHDT; CDR2 reads YYEEEE. The ends were cut back, 4 bases at V and 7 bases at J, with 17 bases in the middle. CDR3 loop: CASSTGRGLNGELFF. CDR3 nucleotide sequence: TGTGCCAGCAGCACTGGGAGGGGGCTGAACGGGGAGCTGTTTTTT. Full variable domain (outside the CDR3, taken from reference TRBV5-6 and TRBJ2-2): DAGVTQSPTHLIKTRGQQVTLRCSPKSGHDTVSWYQQALGQGPQFIFQYYEEEERQRGNFPDRFSGHQFPNYSSELNVNALLLGDSALYLCASSTGRGLNGELFFGEGSRLTVL.